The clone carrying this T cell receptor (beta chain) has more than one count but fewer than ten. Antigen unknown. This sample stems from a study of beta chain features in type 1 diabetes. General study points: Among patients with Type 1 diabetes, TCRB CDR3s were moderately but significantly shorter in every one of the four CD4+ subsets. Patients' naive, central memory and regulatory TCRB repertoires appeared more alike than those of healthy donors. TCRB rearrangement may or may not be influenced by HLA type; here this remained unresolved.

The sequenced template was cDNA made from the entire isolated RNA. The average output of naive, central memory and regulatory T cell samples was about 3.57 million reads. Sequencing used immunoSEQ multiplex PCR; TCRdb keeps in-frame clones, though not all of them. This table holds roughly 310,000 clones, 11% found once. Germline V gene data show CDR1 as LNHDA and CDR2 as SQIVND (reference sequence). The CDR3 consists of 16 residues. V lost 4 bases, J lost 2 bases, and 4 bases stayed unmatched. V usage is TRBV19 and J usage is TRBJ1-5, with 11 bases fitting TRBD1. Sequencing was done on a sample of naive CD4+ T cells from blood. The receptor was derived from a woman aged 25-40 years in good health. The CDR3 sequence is CASSTGQGDGNQPQHF. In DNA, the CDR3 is TGTGCCAGTAGTACGGGACAGGGGGATGGCAATCAGCCCCAGCATTTT. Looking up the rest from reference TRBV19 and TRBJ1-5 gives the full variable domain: DGGITQSPKYLFRKEGQNVTLSCEQNLNHDAMYWYRQDPGQGLRLIYYSQIVNDFQKGDIAEGYSVSREKKESFPLTVTSAQKNPTAFYLCASSTGQGDGNQPQHFGDGTRLSIL.